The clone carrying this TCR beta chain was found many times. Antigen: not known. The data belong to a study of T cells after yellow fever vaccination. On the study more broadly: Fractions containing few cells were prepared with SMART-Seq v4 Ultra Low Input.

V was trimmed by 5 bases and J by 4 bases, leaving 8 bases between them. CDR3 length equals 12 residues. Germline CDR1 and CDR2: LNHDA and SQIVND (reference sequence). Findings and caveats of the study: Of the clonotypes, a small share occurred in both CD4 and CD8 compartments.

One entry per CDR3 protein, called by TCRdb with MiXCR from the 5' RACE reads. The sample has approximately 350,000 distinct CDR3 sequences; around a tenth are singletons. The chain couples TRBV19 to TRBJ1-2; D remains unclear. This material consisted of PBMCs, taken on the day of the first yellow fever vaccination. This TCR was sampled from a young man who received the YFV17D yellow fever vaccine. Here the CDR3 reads CASSVDSYGYTF. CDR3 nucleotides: TGTGCCAGTAGTGTCGACTCCTATGGCTACACCTTC.